This T cell receptor (beta chain) was recovered during a study of persistence of HIV-infected CD4 T cells. A word on this clone: What it binds is not known.

Nonspecific anti-CD3/anti-CD28 bead stimulation represents the broad CD4+ T cell repertoire. CD4+ T cells upregulating both CD40 ligand and CD69 were sorted as responding cells. Sequencing used immunoSEQ version 4 in survey mode. Generated by immunoSEQ multiplex PCR, the TCRdb table keeps only in-frame clones and is missing some. There are tens of thousands of clones in the sample; 88% occur only once, and roughly 0.44% lies in the top ten. V shed 1 base and J 1 base; nucleotides not matched to a gene: 5. Germline assignment: CDR1 SEHNR and CDR2 FQNEAQ (reference sequence). The CDR3 length is 16 residues.

This sequence originates from an adult woman with HIV who was CMV-seropositive. The chain is built from TRBV7-9 and TRBJ2-3; 7 nucleotides line up with TRBD2. The sequencing used CD4+ T cells sorted from PBMCs after 18-hour stimulation, collected from a patient who received antiretroviral therapy. The CDR3 bases are TGTGCCAGCAGCTTAGGGGAGGGATGGGGCACAGATACGCAGTATTTT. Amino acids: CASSLGEGWGTDTQYF.